The T cell receptor (beta chain) under discussion was sequenced for a study of blood T cell repertoires in COVID-19. The overall study: PBMCs, B-cell-depleted T cells, or T cells provided the cDNA or gDNA that made up the material.

The V gene end was trimmed by 4 bases and the J gene end by 2 bases; junction bases not matched to a gene: 11. This CDR3 comprises 20 residues. Germline V gene data show CDR1 as KGHDR and CDR2 as SFDVKD. The authors' processing: Counts of nucleated cells, estimated from reference gene primer amplification, were obtained. Produced via immunoSEQ multiplex PCR; TCRdb's table is partial and in-frame only. Clonal size and the V and J genes are those of that table, whereas D and trimming came from the DNA. The table records approximately 61,000 clones, 75% to 85% of them present only once. This sequence joins TRBV24-1 and TRBJ2-1, with TRBD2 identical over 15 bases. This receptor was taken from a human donor in a cohort sampled during active COVID-19. Material for sequencing was peripheral blood. The CDR3 sequence: CATSDQGQGLAGGTYNEQFF. The CDR3 DNA reads as TGTGCCACCAGTGACCAGGGACAGGGACTAGCGGGAGGAACCTACAATGAGCAGTTCTTC.